What follows is one T cell receptor (beta chain) and its context. Its antigen is not known. A junction end diverges from the germline sequence, so it may reflect a read error. Germline V CDR1 and CDR2: SGHTA, FQGNSA. The CDR3 sequence is 15 residues long. The data were obtained in a study of blood T cells in healthy people across ages. Regarding the study as a whole: Naive T cell percentage strongly correlated with TCR beta diversity.

Sample-barcoded 5' priming and a J-beta primer mix drove a second PCR of about 6 to 11 cycles. Researchers report that a template-switch adaptor with 12 random nucleotides tagged each cDNA molecule. TCRdb reprocessed the 5' RACE reads via MiXCR and lists one record per CDR3 protein. The sample has hundreds of thousands of distinct CDR3 sequences, about half seen once. Sequencing was done on a sample of blood. This receptor was taken from a woman aged 55-70 years in good health. This chain joins TRBV7-2 and TRBJ2-3; the match to TRBD1 covers 8 bases. The CDR3 bases are TGTGCCAGCAGCTCACGGACAGGGAGGACAGGTACGCAGTATTTT. It yields the protein CASSSRTGRTGTQYF.